The next 27 T cell receptor beta chains were all read from a single sample in a study of blood T cells in healthy people across ages. Sample-barcoded 5' priming and a J-beta primer mix drove a second PCR of roughly 6 to 12 cycles. TCRdb called the 5' RACE reads again in MiXCR, with one record for every CDR3 protein. The profile covers roughly 800,000 distinct CDR3 sequences, with 25% appearing a single time and roughly 3.5% taken by the ten largest. A further study also used this sample, focusing on T cells of mothers and their children.

The sample comprised blood. All receptors come from a boy aged 5 to 17 in good health.

This chain connects TRBV3-1 to TRBJ2-1; the D is unclear. Germline values: CDR1 LGHDT, CDR2 YNNKEL (reference sequence). This CDR3 spans 11 amino acids. Trimming removed 0 bases from V and 9 bases from J, with 3 bases in between. The CDR3: CASSQEVEQFF. CDR3 DNA sequence: TGTGCCAGCAGCCAAGAGGTTGAGCAGTTCTTC.

Only a few counts were recorded for this clonotype. The chain employs TRBV18 and TRBJ2-7; 10 bases map to TRBD1. Trimming took 6 bases from V and 6 from J; bases not matched to a gene: 2. Germline CDR1 KGHSH, CDR2 LQKENI. This CDR3 comprises 12 residues. The CDR3 DNA reads as TGTGCCAGCTCGGGGGACAGGGGCGAGCAGTACTTC. As protein: CASSGDRGEQYF. Drawing the rest from reference TRBV18 and TRBJ2-7, the complete variable domain is NAGVMQNPRHLVRRRGQEARLRCSPMKGHSHVYWYRQLPEEGLKFMVYLQKENIIDESGMPKERFSAEFPKEGPSILRIQQVVRGDSAAYFCASSGDRGEQYFGPGTRLTVT.

This clonotype was counted many times. The chain has TRBV7-2 and TRBJ2-5, with 13 bases that match TRBD2. The length of the CDR3 is 16 residues. Unmatched junction bases numbered 2, after V lost 1 base and J lost 3 bases. The germline V gene has CDR1 SGHTA and CDR2 FQGNSA. The CDR3 is CASSLGGLAGKETQYF. CDR3 in DNA: TGTGCCAGCAGCTTAGGGGGACTAGCGGGGAAAGAGACCCAGTACTTC. Drawing the rest from reference TRBV7-2 and TRBJ2-5, the complete variable domain is GAGVSQSPSNKVTEKGKDVELRCDPISGHTALYWYRQSLGQGLEFLIYFQGNSAPDKSGLPSDRFSAERTGGSVSTLTIQRTQQEDSAVYLCASSLGGLAGKETQYFGPGTRLLVL.

This chain connects TRBV12-3 or TRBV12-4 to TRBJ2-7; TRBD1 matches at 7 bases. V gave up 6 bases and J gave up 1 base; unmatched junction bases: 3. The CDR3 is made up of 13 amino acids. The CDR3 protein is CASRTGISYEQYF. The DNA for the CDR3 is TGTGCCAGCAGGACAGGGATTTCCTACGAGCAGTACTTC.

The count of this clonotype is one. J is TRBJ1-1 and V is TRBV2; TRBD1 aligns across 8 bases. V lost 5 bases and J lost 1; bases outside the gene matches: 6. Germline values: CDR1 SNHLY, CDR2 FYNNEI. This CDR3 has 15 amino acids. The CDR3 DNA reads as TGTGCCAGCAGTCAACCCGGGACAGGGAACACTGAAGCTTTCTTT. Protein: CASSQPGTGNTEAFF.

The table lists this clonotype with a few counts. V gene TRBV5-1 combines with J gene TRBJ2-2; 12 bases match TRBD2. This CDR3 has 16 amino acids. Germline V gene data show CDR1 as SGHRS and CDR2 as YFSETQ. V gave up 6 bases and J gave up 5 bases; unmatched junction bases: 8. The CDR3 loop reads CASTSRLAGATGELFF. CDR3 coding DNA: TGCGCCAGCACTTCACGACTAGCGGGAGCGACCGGGGAGCTGTTTTTT.

The CDR3 DNA sequence: TGCGCCAGCAGCCCCCGGACAGCCAGCTCCTACGAGCAGTACTTC. This translates into CASSPRTASSYEQYF. V gene TRBV5-1 combines with J gene TRBJ2-7; maybe TRBD1 (6 bases). V gave up 4 bases and J gave up 0 bases, with 14 bases separating them. There are 15 residues in the CDR3. Germline CDR1 SGHRS, CDR2 YFSETQ.

The gene calls are TRBV4-3 and TRBJ1-6, with D perhaps matching TRBD1 (6 bases). Germline V lookup: CDR1 LGHNA, CDR2 YSLEER. Trimming stripped 0 bases from V and 10 bases from J, with 13 bases between. The CDR3 contains 15 residues. In DNA, the CDR3 is TGCGCCAGCAGCCAAGATAAGGGGGAGATCTCACCCCTCCACTTT. Translated: CASSQDKGEISPLHF.

The rearrangement uses TRBV6-5 and TRBJ1-3, with 9 bases identical to TRBD1. The CDR3 totals 14 residues. The V gene end was trimmed by 8 bases and the J gene end by 5 bases; junction bases not matched to a gene: 7. Germline V gene sequence: CDR1 MNHEY, CDR2 SVGAGI. CDR3 nucleotides: TGTGCCAGCGCCGGGACAGGGCTACGAAACACCATATATTTT. As protein: CASAGTGLRNTIYF.

This clonotype was counted ten times or more. The chain couples TRBV7-9 to TRBJ2-1, with 7 bases that match TRBD2. J lost 8 bases, V lost 6 bases, and 4 bases had no gene match. The CDR3 spans 12 residues. Germline lookup yields CDR1 SEHNR and CDR2 FQNEAQ (reference sequence). CDR3: CASSPRGDEQFF. CDR3 DNA sequence: TGTGCCAGCAGTCCCCGGGGGGATGAGCAGTTCTTC.

This clonotype was counted between two and nine times. The chain employs TRBV3-1 and TRBJ2-5, with D hard to call. This CDR3 is 14 amino acids long. The germline gives CDR1 LGHDT, CDR2 YNNKEL (reference sequence). The V end was cut by 1 base, the J end by 2 bases, with 8 bases between. CDR3 nucleotides: TGTGCCAGCAGCCAAGTACCCCTGCAAGAGACCCAGTACTTC. Protein: CASSQVPLQETQYF.

This clonotype turned up a few times. The chain uses TRBV4-3 and TRBJ1-2; no clear D gene. Per germline, CDR1 LGHNA and CDR2 YSLEER. This CDR3 is built from 14 residues. V was clipped by 0 bases and J by 8 bases, with 13 bases between them. The CDR3 DNA is TGCGCCAGCAGCCAAGAGACCACGACAAAGGGCTACACCTTC. Its translation is CASSQETTTKGYTF.

This clonotype has just a few counts. The chain carries TRBV5-1 and TRBJ2-2, with D tentatively TRBD1 or TRBD2 (5 bases each). CDR3 size: 14 residues. Trimming cost V 7 bases and J 0 bases, with 10 bases left between them. In germline, CDR1 is SGHRS, CDR2 YFSETQ. This chain's CDR3 is CASGPGPNTGELFF. The DNA for the CDR3 is TGCGCCAGCGGACCGGGACCGAACACCGGGGAGCTGTTTTTT.

A few counts support this clonotype. V usage is TRBV6-1 and J usage is TRBJ2-3; TRBD2 is a possible D gene (7 bases). Germline CDR1 MNHNS, CDR2 SASEGT. Trimming removed 6 bases at V and 2 bases at J, with 18 bases between. This CDR3 has 16 residues. The DNA of the CDR3 is TGTGCCAGCAGGGCGTATAGAGGGGGGGCCACAGATACGCAGTATTTT. Its translation: CASRAYRGGATDTQYF.

This clonotype occurred a few times. This chain connects TRBV6-2 or TRBV6-3 to TRBJ2-7, with TRBD2 matching 10 bases. V shed 8 bases, J shed 7 bases, and the junction held 11 bases outside the gene matches. Germline lookup yields CDR1 MNHEY and CDR2 SVGEGT. The CDR3 covers 14 residues. CDR3 region: CASVRTSGPGEQYF. DNA of the CDR3: TGTGCCAGCGTAAGGACTAGCGGACCGGGGGAGCAGTACTTC.

In this sample, this clonotype turned up a few times. The chain joins TRBV19 to TRBJ2-5; D gene uncertain. The CDR3 is made up of 14 amino acids. V was pared by 4 bases and J by 7 bases, with 16 bases between. Germline V lookup: CDR1 LNHDA, CDR2 SQIVND (reference sequence). The DNA for the CDR3 is TGTGCCAGTAGTAACTCCTTGGGGATGGTGACCCAGTACTTC. It is translated as CASSNSLGMVTQYF. Combining the CDR3 with reference TRBV19 and TRBJ2-5 gives the whole variable domain DGGITQSPKYLFRKEGQNVTLSCEQNLNHDAMYWYRQDPGQGLRLIYYSQIVNDFQKGDIAEGYSVSREKKESFPLTVTSAQKNPTAFYLCASSNSLGMVTQYFGPGTRLLVL.

This rearrangement joins TRBV3-1 to TRBJ1-4; D gene unclear. This CDR3 contains 17 residues. With 2 bases removed from V and 0 bases from J, the gap between germline ends came to 13 bases. Germline lookup yields CDR1 LGHDT and CDR2 YNNKEL (reference sequence). CDR3 DNA sequence: TGTGCCAGCAGCCAAAGGAGGCGGGTTGCAACTAATGAAAAACTGTTTTTT. This gives the protein CASSQRRRVATNEKLFF.

This clonotype was observed a handful of times. CDR3 nucleotide sequence: TGTGCCAGCAGTTTCGAGCGGATCTATAACACAGATACGCAGTATTTT. Its translation is CASSFERIYNTDTQYF. The rearrangement joins TRBV28 to TRBJ2-3, with a possible D match to TRBD2 (5 bases). CDR3 length: 16 residues. The ends were cut back, 3 bases at V and 2 bases at J, with 15 bases in the middle. In germline, CDR1 is MDHEN, CDR2 SYDVKM.

This clonotype was detected only a few times. This CDR3 reads CSAINRGQAQETQYF. The CDR3 DNA follows: TGCAGTGCTATCAACAGGGGTCAGGCACAAGAGACCCAGTACTTC. The V and J genes are TRBV20-1 and TRBJ2-5, with 7 bases that match TRBD1. Germline trimming cut 4 bases from V and 2 bases from J; bases unmatched to any gene: 10. This CDR3 contains 15 residues. Germline V CDR1 and CDR2: DFQATT, SNEGSKA (reference sequence).

This chain connects TRBV10-3 to TRBJ2-2; 9 nucleotides align to TRBD1. The germline gives CDR1 ENHRY, CDR2 SYGVKD. The V gene end was trimmed by 6 bases and the J gene end by 1 base; junction bases not matched to a gene: 3. This CDR3 comprises 15 residues. This CDR3 is CAIRPGQGNTGELFF. CDR3 DNA sequence: TGTGCCATCAGACCGGGACAGGGGAACACCGGGGAGCTGTTTTTT.

The V and J genes are TRBV2 and TRBJ2-3; TRBD2 matches at 8 bases. V dropped 11 bases and J dropped 2; count of bases not matched to a gene: 9. The CDR3 covers 14 residues. Germline CDR1 reads SNHLY; CDR2 reads FYNNEI. The CDR3 DNA sequence: TGTGCCCAGCAGAGTAGCGGGAACACAGATACGCAGTATTTT. Translated, it gives CAQQSSGNTDTQYF.

This clonotype was found a few times. The CDR3 coding sequence is TGCGCCAGCAGCCAAACGACAGGGGGTGAAAAACTGTTTTTT. Its protein product is CASSQTTGGEKLFF. This chain joins TRBV4-1 and TRBJ1-4, with 9 nucleotides matching TRBD1. The CDR3 spans 14 residues. From germline, CDR1 is MGHRA and CDR2 YSYEKL. The V gene end was trimmed by 2 bases and the J gene end by 7 bases; junction bases not matched to a gene: 2.

This chain links TRBV11-2 with TRBJ1-2, with D possibly matching TRBD1 (6 bases). The germline V gene has CDR1 SGHAT and CDR2 FQNNGV. This CDR3 is 14 amino acids long. Between the trimmed V and J ends, which lost 4 bases and 8 bases, there was a span of 17 bases. CDR3 region: CASSSSDRPEGYTF. For the CDR3, the DNA is TGTGCCAGCAGCTCGTCTGACAGGCCGGAAGGCTACACCTTC. Full variable domain (rest looked up from reference TRBV11-2 and TRBJ1-2): EAGVAQSPRYKIIEKRQSVAFWCNPISGHATLYWYQQILGQGPKLLIQFQNNGVVDDSQLPKDRFSAERLKGVDSTLKIQPAKLEDSAVYLCASSSSDRPEGYTFGSGTRLTVV.

This clonotype was picked up many times. V is TRBV7-3 and J is TRBJ2-1; 12 bases are shared with TRBD2. V dropped 4 bases and J dropped 7; count of bases not matched to a gene: 2. The CDR3 is made up of 14 amino acids. From germline, CDR1 is SGHTA and CDR2 FQGTGA. CDR3 loop: CASSSSGGGNEQFF. DNA of the CDR3: TGTGCCAGCAGCTCTAGCGGGGGGGGTAATGAGCAGTTCTTC.

V gene TRBV18 combines with J gene TRBJ2-5; 11 nucleotides align to TRBD1. The germline CDR1 and CDR2 sequences are KGHSH and LQKENI. The CDR3 consists of 15 residues. J was trimmed by 5 bases and V by 3 bases; bases with no gene match: 5. CDR3 nucleotides: TGTGCCAGCTCACCGTGGACAGGGGGCGAGGAGACCCAGTACTTC. Translated: CASSPWTGGEETQYF.

This clonotype was counted between two and nine times. V is TRBV12-3 or TRBV12-4 and J is TRBJ1-4; 8 bases line up with TRBD1. Germline trimming cut 2 bases from V and 11 bases from J; bases unmatched to any gene: 10. The CDR3 is 15 amino acids. The CDR3 bases are TGTGCCAGCAGTTTATCGCAGGGGGCTTTATCCAAACTGTTTTTT. This translates into CASSLSQGALSKLFF.

V and J are TRBV12-3 or TRBV12-4 and TRBJ1-1, with 7 bases aligning to TRBD1. The CDR3 has 13 amino acids. V lost 5 bases, J lost 7 bases, and 7 bases stayed unmatched. In DNA form, the CDR3 reads TGTGCCAGCAGTCTGACAGGGCCGGGTGAAGCTTTCTTT. This codes for CASSLTGPGEAFF.